Following are 7 T cell receptor beta chains from one sample sequenced in a study of blood T cell repertoires in COVID-19. TCRdb's copy holds only in-frame clones and misses some; the assay was immunoSEQ multiplex PCR. Here the sample spans 250,000 to 300,000 clones, around nine tenths being singletons. The sequencing input was peripheral blood. The receptor set was obtained from a woman in her seventies with COVID-19, enrolled during active disease.

In its sample, this clone was seen once. This chain joins TRBV7-6 and TRBJ1-2; 8 bases line up with TRBD1. The CDR3 loop spans 16 amino acids. The V segment lost 1 base and the J segment 4 bases; nucleotides outside the gene matches: 8. CDR1 is SGHVS, CDR2 FNYEAQ, per germline. The chain's CDR3 is CASSLGGRGLSYGYTF. The CDR3, as DNA: TGTGCCAGCAGCTTAGGCGGCAGGGGGCTTAGCTATGGCTACACCTTC.

This clone was recorded once. The chain couples TRBV15 to TRBJ2-3, with TRBD2 matching over 8 bases. Germline CDR1 is LNHNV and CDR2 is YYDKDF (reference sequence). The CDR3 is 18 residues long. J lost 5 bases, V lost 1 base, and 14 bases had no gene match. CDR3 coding DNA: TGTGCCACCAGCAGAGGAGGAGCCCCCAGCGGGAGTGGAGATACGCAGTATTTT. Its protein product is CATSRGGAPSGSGDTQYF.

This clone came up a few times. The identical CDR3 is also encoded by other nucleotide sequences in the sample. V is TRBV30 and J is TRBJ2-7; maybe TRBD2 (5 bases). Germline V gene data show CDR1 as GTSNPN and CDR2 as SVGIG (reference sequence). The CDR3 sequence is 11 residues long. V lost 8 bases and J 6 bases, leaving 14 bases between the germline ends. The CDR3 is CATTRAGEQYF. The CDR3 coding sequence is TGTGCCACTACTAGGGCCGGCGAGCAGTACTTC.

The chain uses TRBV28 and TRBJ1-5, with D unresolved. From germline, CDR1 is MDHEN and CDR2 SYDVKM. The length of the CDR3 is 12 residues. Trimming stripped 3 bases from V and 6 bases from J, with 6 bases between. The CDR3 DNA sequence: TGTGCCAGCAGTTTTCGGAGTCAGCCCCAGCATTTT. It encodes CASSFRSQPQHF.

The rearrangement uses TRBV27 and TRBJ2-7; 9 bases match TRBD1. The junction had 6 bases not matched to a gene; V was cut back by 6 bases and J by 3 bases. Germline CDR1 and CDR2: MNHEY and SMNVEV (reference sequence). The CDR3 extends over 14 amino acids. CDR3 DNA: TGTGCCAGCAGAGGGACAGGGCGACTCTACGAGCAGTACTTC. This sequence encodes CASRGTGRLYEQYF.

The chain is built from TRBV11-3 and TRBJ2-1; D possibly corresponds to TRBD1 (6 bases). The V end was cut by 1 base, the J end by 10 bases, with 11 bases between. The germline CDR1 and CDR2 sequences are SGHNT and YENEEA. The CDR3 length is 13 residues. CDR3 residues: CASSLVVQGEQFF. The CDR3 nucleotides are TGTGCCAGCAGCTTAGTAGTACAGGGAGAGCAGTTCTTC.

The gene calls are TRBV18 and TRBJ1-5; the D gene is possibly TRBD1 (5 bases). The CDR3 is made up of 13 amino acids. Germline lookup yields CDR1 KGHSH and CDR2 LQKENI. Trimming took 3 bases from V and 5 from J, leaving 8 bases between them. CDR3 sequence (DNA): TGTGCCAGCTCACCGTCCAGGGATCAGCCCCAGCATTTT. Translation gives CASSPSRDQPQHF.